These 27 T cell receptor beta chains were sequenced from one sample in a study of T cell repertoires in cytomegalovirus infection. Their antigens are not known. TCRdb re-analysed the reads in MiXCR, keeping a single row per CDR3 protein. The repertoire consists of roughly 350,000 distinct CDR3 sequences, with roughly 36% occurring once and the leading ten covering roughly 14%. Specimen: cultured PBMCs, collected from culture after CMV antigen stimulation. These receptors were taken from a human donor in good health (CMV status not recorded). Some clones in this sample may be carry-over from other donors' samples.

Only a few counts were recorded for this clonotype. V gene TRBV7-2 combines with J gene TRBJ1-1; the match to TRBD1 covers 9 bases. CDR1 and CDR2 from the germline V gene are SGHTA and FQGNSA. V lost 5 bases, J lost 5 bases, and 6 bases stayed unmatched. CDR3 length: 14 amino acids. The CDR3 reads CASSRPGTGTEAFF. The CDR3 nucleotides read TGTGCCAGCAGCAGACCTGGGACAGGGACTGAAGCTTTCTTT.

The chain couples TRBV19 to TRBJ1-2; D gene ambiguous. The CDR3 sequence is 15 residues long. The ends were cut back, 6 bases at V and 5 bases at J, with 19 bases in the middle. Germline V gene data show CDR1 as LNHDA and CDR2 as SQIVND (reference sequence). CDR3 loop: CASSSPSRVWYGYTF. Here the CDR3 DNA reads TGTGCCAGTAGCAGCCCCTCCCGGGTATGGTATGGCTACACCTTC.

In this sample, this clonotype turned up a few times. The chain combines TRBV7-9 with TRBJ1-5; no firm D call. The CDR3 consists of 13 residues. Looked up from germline, CDR1 is SEHNR and CDR2 is FQNEAQ (reference sequence). The V gene lost 0 bases and the J gene lost 5 bases, with 5 bases spanning the gap. The CDR3 coding sequence is TGTGCCAGCAGCTTAGCGGATTATCAGCCCCAGCATTTT. It encodes CASSLADYQPQHF.

The rearrangement uses TRBV12-3 or TRBV12-4 and TRBJ1-2; D gene ambiguous. Trimming removed 4 bases from V and 7 bases from J, with 13 bases in between. This CDR3 has 13 amino acids. CDR3 protein: CASSSTLARGYTF. As DNA, the CDR3 is TGTGCCAGCAGTTCGACACTCGCCCGTGGCTACACCTTC.

This clonotype was observed a handful of times. This chain uses TRBV7-3 with TRBJ2-1; D possibly corresponds to TRBD2 (6 bases). Germline CDR1 and CDR2: SGHTA and FQGTGA. CDR3 length: 14 amino acids. Trimming cost V 5 bases and J 8 bases, with 16 bases left between them. The CDR3 bases are TGTGCCAGCAGCCCCACCCTAGCGTTCCATGAGCAGTTCTTC. This gives the protein CASSPTLAFHEQFF. The full variable domain, in which reference TRBV7-3 and TRBJ2-1 provide the parts outside the CDR3, is GAGVSQTPSNKVTEKGKYVELRCDPISGHTALYWYRQSLGQGPEFLIYFQGTGAADDSGLPNDRFFAVRPEGSVSTLKIQRTERGDSAVYLCASSPTLAFHEQFFGPGTRLTVL.

This clonotype was found a few times. The CDR3 loop is CASSPEVVSYNEQFF. The CDR3 nucleotides are TGTGCCAGCAGCCCTGAGGTAGTCTCCTACAATGAGCAGTTCTTC. V usage is TRBV7-2 and J usage is TRBJ2-1; no clear D. Germline assignment: CDR1 SGHTA and CDR2 FQGNSA. This CDR3 region has 15 residues. The V gene lost 5 bases and the J gene lost 0 bases, with 11 bases spanning the gap.

The chain uses TRBV24-1 and TRBJ1-1; D is uncertain. Germline V lookup: CDR1 KGHDR, CDR2 SFDVKD. With 1 base removed from V and 4 bases from J, the gap between germline ends came to 6 bases. The CDR3 is 13 amino acids. Here the CDR3 DNA reads TGTGCCACCAGTGATTTACGAGGCACTGAAGCTTTCTTT. It specifies CATSDLRGTEAFF.

This clonotype was observed once. This chain links TRBV5-1 with TRBJ1-1; D remains unclear. V gave up 5 bases and J gave up 2 bases, with 19 bases separating them. This CDR3 comprises 16 residues. The germline V gene encodes CDR1 SGHRS and CDR2 YFSETQ. The chain's CDR3 is CASRPPTAGGNTEAFF. The CDR3 bases are TGCGCCAGCAGGCCACCCACAGCCGGTGGAAACACTGAAGCTTTCTTT.

V is TRBV25-1 and J is TRBJ1-5; 7 positions agree with TRBD1. Trimming took 3 bases from V and 6 from J; bases not matched to a gene: 8. This CDR3 is built from 15 residues. The germline gives CDR1 MGHDK, CDR2 SYGVNS. The CDR3 region has the DNA TGTGCCAGCAGTGACCGGGGGACAGTTGGTCAGCCCCAGCATTTT. As protein: CASSDRGTVGQPQHF.

The chain carries TRBV4-3 and TRBJ2-5, with 9 positions matching TRBD2. Germline values: CDR1 LGHNA, CDR2 YSLEER. J gave up 4 bases and V 0 bases, and 6 bases lay outside the gene matches. This CDR3 comprises 16 residues. In DNA form, the CDR3 reads TGCGCCAGCAGCCAAGACTCGGGAGCGGGAGGAGAGACCCAGTACTTC. Its protein product is CASSQDSGAGGETQYF.

This clonotype has a single count. This chain joins TRBV30 and TRBJ1-1; D ambiguous. CDR1 is GTSNPN, CDR2 SVGIG, per germline (reference sequence). V gave up 2 bases and J gave up 7 bases, with 11 bases separating them. This CDR3 is built from 12 residues. As DNA, the CDR3 is TGTGCCTGGAGTCTAGCAGCATTTGAAGCTTTCTTT. Translated, it gives CAWSLAAFEAFF.

The chain has TRBV7-2 and TRBJ2-7; 10 bases agree with TRBD2. The V and J ends lost 3 bases and 4 bases, in that order; junction bases with no gene match: 3. CDR1 and CDR2 (germline): SGHTA, FQGNSA. The CDR3 spans 14 residues. The CDR3 loop reads CASSLGLALYEQYV. CDR3 DNA: TGTGCCAGCAGCTTGGGACTAGCGCTTTACGAGCAGTACGTC.

The chain joins TRBV19 to TRBJ1-2, with a tentative D call TRBD1 (5 bases). The CDR3 has 14 amino acids. Germline-derived CDR1 and CDR2 are LNHDA and SQIVND (reference sequence). V was pared by 0 bases and J by 2 bases, with 7 bases between. This chain's CDR3 is CASSIDGQNYGYTF. DNA of the CDR3: TGTGCCAGTAGTATAGATGGACAAAACTATGGCTACACCTTC.

The sample holds many counts of this clonotype. J is TRBJ1-1 and V is TRBV7-2; unclear D gene. This CDR3 spans 15 amino acids. The ends were cut back, 7 bases at V and 0 bases at J, with 15 bases in the middle. In germline, CDR1 is SGHTA, CDR2 FQGNSA. CDR3 in DNA: TGTGCCAGCACCAAGGGAACCCTTATGAACACTGAAGCTTTCTTT. Amino acids: CASTKGTLMNTEAFF.

The J gene is TRBJ2-7, the V gene TRBV7-2; TRBD2 matches at 9 bases. Unmatched junction bases numbered 7, after V lost 2 bases and J lost 5 bases. Germline CDR1 SGHTA, CDR2 FQGNSA. The CDR3 has 15 amino acids. The CDR3 nucleotides are TGTGCCAGCAGCTTATTCGGCGGGAGGGTGGACGAGCAGTACTTC. Translated, it gives CASSLFGGRVDEQYF.

This clonotype was counted only a few times. The CDR3 reads CASSQVRDTQYF. The DNA of the CDR3 is TGCGCCAGCAGCCAAGTTAGAGATACGCAGTATTTT. This sequence joins TRBV4-1 and TRBJ2-3; D call uncertain. The V end lost 1 base, the J end lost 5 bases, and 4 bases lay between the germline ends. CDR1 and CDR2 (germline): MGHRA, YSYEKL. The length of the CDR3 is 12 residues.

This clonotype was recorded many times. The chain joins TRBV7-6 to TRBJ2-6, with TRBD1 matching over 9 bases. The CDR3 extends over 17 amino acids. The V and J ends lost 1 base and 4 bases, in that order; junction bases with no gene match: 5. The germline V gene has CDR1 SGHVS and CDR2 FNYEAQ. CDR3 loop: CASSLDGTGSGANVLTF. As DNA, the CDR3 is TGTGCCAGCAGCTTAGACGGGACAGGGAGCGGGGCCAACGTCCTGACTTTC.

The sample holds a few counts of this clonotype. This sequence joins TRBV6-5 and TRBJ2-3; D ambiguous. The CDR3 covers 13 residues. The V end was cut by 6 bases, the J end by 2 bases, with 9 bases between. The germline CDR1 and CDR2 sequences are MNHEY and SVGAGI. The CDR3 is CASRNSNTDTQYF. CDR3 bases: TGTGCCAGCAGGAACTCCAACACAGATACGCAGTATTTT.

Only a few counts were recorded for this clonotype. This CDR3 is CATSDPNRDGYTF. Written as DNA, the CDR3 is TGTGCCACCAGTGATCCAAACCGAGACGGCTACACCTTC. The J gene is TRBJ1-2, the V gene TRBV24-1; unclear D gene. V lost 3 bases, J lost 8 bases, and 12 bases lay in between. This CDR3 has 13 residues. Germline CDR1 is KGHDR and CDR2 is SFDVKD.

There are a few counts of this clonotype. The rearrangement uses TRBV19 and TRBJ2-7; D may match TRBD1 or TRBD2 (5 bases each). This CDR3 has 16 amino acids. Per the germline V gene, CDR1 is LNHDA and CDR2 is SQIVND (reference sequence). Trimming took 3 bases from V and 6 from J, leaving 21 bases between them. CDR3 amino acids: CASSISGRTMRGEQYF. CDR3 DNA sequence: TGTGCCAGTAGTATTTCGGGACGGACCATGCGTGGCGAGCAGTACTTC. The full variable domain, its missing parts supplied by reference TRBV19 and TRBJ2-7, is DGGITQSPKYLFRKEGQNVTLSCEQNLNHDAMYWYRQDPGQGLRLIYYSQIVNDFQKGDIAEGYSVSREKKESFPLTVTSAQKNPTAFYLCASSISGRTMRGEQYFGPGTRLTVT.

V gene TRBV7-8 combines with J gene TRBJ2-1; TRBD2 matches at 7 bases. Germline V gives CDR1 SGHVS, CDR2 FQNEAQ. The CDR3 has 17 residues. Trimming removed 6 bases from V and 7 bases from J; junction bases left unmatched: 18. Here the CDR3 reads CASSLALNPSGMNEQFF. For the CDR3, the DNA is TGTGCCAGCAGTCTAGCCCTAAACCCTAGCGGAATGAATGAGCAGTTCTTC.

The CDR3, as DNA: TGCAGTGCTAGAGTAGAGAACAGGCTCTCTGGAAACACCATATATTTT. It encodes CSARVENRLSGNTIYF. The chain is built from TRBV20-1 and TRBJ1-3, with a possible D match to TRBD1 (5 bases). This CDR3 region has 16 residues. Per germline, CDR1 DFQATT and CDR2 SNEGSKA (reference sequence). The germline V and J ends were trimmed by 1 base and 0 bases, with 13 bases remaining between them.

This clonotype was detected only once. Here the CDR3 reads CASSQVLSGRYYEQYF. The DNA for the CDR3 is TGCGCCAGCAGCCAAGTTTTATCGGGCCGCTACTACGAGCAGTACTTC. V is TRBV4-1 and J is TRBJ2-7; D remains ambiguous. Germline CDR1 MGHRA, CDR2 YSYEKL. This CDR3 contains 16 residues. Trimming removed 1 base at V and 3 bases at J, with 16 bases between.

The CDR3 loop is CASRQAGSYEQYV. Here the CDR3 DNA reads TGTGCCAGCCGACAAGCGGGCTCCTACGAGCAGTACGTC. The V call is TRBV6-2 or TRBV6-3, the J call TRBJ2-7, with D tentatively TRBD2 (6 bases). Germline V gene sequence: CDR1 MNHEY, CDR2 SVGEGT. The germline V and J ends were trimmed by 8 bases and 0 bases, with 11 bases remaining between them. The CDR3 contains 13 residues.

This clonotype showed up many times. The chain recombines TRBV4-2 with TRBJ1-2; a weak D match, TRBD1 (6 bases). This CDR3 contains 13 residues. CDR1 LGHNA and CDR2 YNFKEQ come from the germline V gene. V was shortened by 4 bases and J by 8 bases, with 14 bases between the two germline ends. As DNA, the CDR3 is TGTGCCAGCAGCCTAAACAGGGACCGCGGCTACACCTTC. Encoded protein: CASSLNRDRGYTF.

The V and J genes are TRBV6-5 and TRBJ2-3; the D is unclear. Germline V gives CDR1 MNHEY, CDR2 SVGAGI. The CDR3 length is 16 residues. Trimming removed 3 bases at V and 1 base at J, with 14 bases between. The CDR3 sequence is CASSYGRQPGTDTQYF. DNA for the CDR3: TGTGCCAGCAGTTATGGCCGGCAGCCGGGCACAGATACGCAGTATTTT.

This chain joins TRBV20-1 and TRBJ1-2; possibly TRBD1 for D (5 bases). From germline, CDR1 is DFQATT and CDR2 SNEGSKA (reference sequence). The CDR3 is 14 residues long. The CDR3 nucleotides read TGCAGCGCTCAAGAGGGACCGGGTACTTCGGGCTACACCTTC. This encodes CSAQEGPGTSGYTF.